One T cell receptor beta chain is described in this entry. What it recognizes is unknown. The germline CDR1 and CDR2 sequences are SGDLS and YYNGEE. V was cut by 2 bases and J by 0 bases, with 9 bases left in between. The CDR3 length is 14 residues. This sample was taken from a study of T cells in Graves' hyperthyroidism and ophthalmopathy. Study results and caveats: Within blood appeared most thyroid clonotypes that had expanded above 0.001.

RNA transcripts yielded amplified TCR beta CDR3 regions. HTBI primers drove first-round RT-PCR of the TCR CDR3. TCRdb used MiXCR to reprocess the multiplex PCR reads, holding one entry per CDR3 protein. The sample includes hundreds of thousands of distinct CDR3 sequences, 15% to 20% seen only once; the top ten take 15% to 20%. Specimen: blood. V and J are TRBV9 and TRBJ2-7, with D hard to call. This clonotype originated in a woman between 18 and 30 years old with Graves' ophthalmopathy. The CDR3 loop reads CASSVSPSSYEQYF. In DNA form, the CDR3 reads TGTGCCAGCAGCGTTTCTCCTTCCTCCTACGAGCAGTACTTC.